The 28 T cell receptor beta chains listed next were all sequenced from one sample in a study of cytomegalovirus exposure and HLA in healthy donors. Assay used: immunoSEQ multiplex PCR; TCRdb lists only in-frame clones, some missing. The table includes around 300,000 clones, approximately 88% detected once. Sequenced sample: PBMCs. The source is a woman aged 18-35 years in good health and CMV-seronegative.

The rearrangement uses TRBV27 and TRBJ2-2; 7 positions match TRBD2. Germline V gene lookup returns CDR1 MNHEY and CDR2 SMNVEV (reference sequence). V shed 4 bases, J shed 0 bases, and the junction held 8 bases outside the gene matches. This CDR3 has 17 amino acids. CDR3: CASSSTPAGANTGELFF. CDR3 DNA: TGTGCCAGCAGTTCAACACCCGCGGGGGCGAACACCGGGGAGCTGTTTTTT.

The chain is built from TRBV6-5 and TRBJ1-2, with D unresolved. The germline V and J ends were trimmed by 2 bases and 6 bases, with 16 bases remaining between them. Germline V gene lookup returns CDR1 MNHEY and CDR2 SVGAGI. This CDR3 comprises 15 residues. As DNA, the CDR3 is TGTGCCAGCAGTTACATCCTTGGTTCCGGGGATGGCTACACCTTC. It specifies CASSYILGSGDGYTF.

This clone was seen just once. The J gene is TRBJ1-4, the V gene TRBV28; D may be TRBD1 (5 bases). The CDR3 is 15 amino acids. Per the germline V gene, CDR1 is MDHEN and CDR2 is SYDVKM. V shed 1 base and J shed 4 bases, with 10 bases lying between them. CDR3: CASSLLGVGNEKLFF. CDR3 nucleotide sequence: TGTGCCAGCAGTTTATTAGGGGTGGGTAATGAAAAACTGTTTTTT.

The chain combines TRBV15 with TRBJ2-7; TRBD1 is a possible D gene (6 bases). The CDR3 loop spans 14 amino acids. The V end lost 0 bases, the J end lost 3 bases, and 9 bases lay between the germline ends. The germline gives CDR1 LNHNV, CDR2 YYDKDF (reference sequence). CDR3 sequence (DNA): TGTGCCACCAGCAGAGATCAGGGGAACTACGAGCAGTACTTC. Its protein is CATSRDQGNYEQYF.

This chain uses TRBV9 with TRBJ2-1, with 11 bases lining up with TRBD2. Germline V gives CDR1 SGDLS, CDR2 YYNGEE. This CDR3 region has 15 residues. After removal of 4 bases from V and 7 bases from J, the junction contained 7 bases not matched to a gene. In DNA, the CDR3 is TGTGCCAGCAGCCCCATAGCGGGAGGGCATAATGAGCAGTTCTTC. Its protein is CASSPIAGGHNEQFF.

This chain connects TRBV5-4 to TRBJ1-1; 7 positions match TRBD1. The CDR3 is 13 residues long. Germline values: CDR1 SGHNT, CDR2 YYREEE (reference sequence). Losses at the gene ends were 4 bases for V and 8 bases for J; bases not matched to a gene: 8. CDR3 DNA: TGTGCCAGCAGCGTGGGACAGTCCCTAGAAGCTTTCTTT. The encoded protein is CASSVGQSLEAFF. The full variable domain, with the rest looked up from reference TRBV5-4 and TRBJ1-1, is ETGVTQSPTHLIKTRGQQVTLRCSSQSGHNTVSWYQQALGQGPQFIFQYYREEENGRGNFPPRFSGLQFPNYSSELNVNALELDDSALYLCASSVGQSLEAFFGQGTRLTVV.

V gene TRBV28 combines with J gene TRBJ1-2; TRBD1 matches 12 bases. The CDR3 covers 14 residues. V lost 6 bases to trimming and J lost 10 bases; unmatched junction nucleotides: 9. CDR1 and CDR2 from the germline V gene are MDHEN and SYDVKM. CDR3 residues: CASRGTGGGSLYTF. The CDR3 nucleotides are TGTGCCAGCAGGGGGACAGGGGGCGGTTCGCTCTACACCTTC.

V usage is TRBV2 and J usage is TRBJ1-5; 8 nucleotides align to TRBD1. The germline CDR1 and CDR2 sequences are SNHLY and FYNNEI. The CDR3 length is 14 residues. After removal of 3 bases from V and 4 bases from J, the junction contained 2 bases not matched to a gene. The CDR3 DNA follows: TGTGCCAGCAGTGATAGGGACAGGAATCAGCCCCAGCATTTT. Translated: CASSDRDRNQPQHF.

The genes are TRBV4-1 and TRBJ2-7; 7 positions agree with TRBD1. The CDR3 consists of 14 residues. Trimming took 4 bases from V and 5 from J; bases not matched to a gene: 8. Germline V gives CDR1 MGHRA, CDR2 YSYEKL. The CDR3 sequence: CASSPTGWDDEQYF. CDR3 coding DNA: TGCGCCAGCAGCCCGACAGGGTGGGACGACGAGCAGTACTTC.

The J gene is TRBJ2-1, the V gene TRBV27; 8 positions agree with TRBD2. Trimming cost V 3 bases and J 5 bases; bases outside gene matches: 3. This CDR3 contains 14 residues. Germline V gives CDR1 MNHEY, CDR2 SMNVEV (reference sequence). The CDR3 is CASSFQRENNEQFF. The CDR3, as DNA: TGTGCCAGCAGTTTCCAGCGGGAGAACAATGAGCAGTTCTTC.

The V call is TRBV7-9, the J call TRBJ2-7, with D maybe TRBD2 (5 bases). Trimming removed 6 bases at V and 5 bases at J, with 11 bases between. CDR3 length: 12 amino acids. Germline assignment: CDR1 SEHNR and CDR2 FQNEAQ (reference sequence). CDR3 residues: CASSSGVDEQYF. The CDR3 DNA reads TGTGCCAGCAGTTCCGGGGTTGACGAGCAGTACTTC.

The V gene is TRBV4-1, the J gene TRBJ2-7; 7 bases are a match to TRBD1. The CDR3 spans 15 residues. CDR1 and CDR2 from the germline V gene are MGHRA and YSYEKL. Trimming took 4 bases from V and 2 from J; bases not matched to a gene: 8. The CDR3 DNA reads TGCGCCAGCAGCCCAATGACAGGGCTCCCCTACGAGCAGTACTTC. Its translation is CASSPMTGLPYEQYF.

CDR3 in amino acids: CASSEGGQGFDEQFF. The CDR3 DNA sequence: TGTGCCAGCAGTGAAGGGGGACAGGGATTCGATGAGCAGTTCTTC. The chain employs TRBV6-1 and TRBJ2-1, with 9 bases identical to TRBD1. V dropped 1 base and J dropped 8; count of bases not matched to a gene: 6. The CDR3 is 15 amino acids. The germline CDR1 and CDR2 sequences are MNHNS and SASEGT.

The CDR3 region has the DNA TGTGCCAGCAGTTTGTTCTCCCCGGTTCATTCCTACACCTTC. It is translated as CASSLFSPVHSYTF. V and J are TRBV28 and TRBJ1-2; D remains unclear. The germline CDR1 and CDR2 sequences are MDHEN and SYDVKM. Trimming removed 3 bases at V and 10 bases at J, with 18 bases between. There are 14 residues in the CDR3.

The rearrangement links TRBV5-6 to TRBJ1-1; 7 nucleotides match TRBD1. The CDR3 has 12 amino acids. J lost 8 bases, V lost 3 bases, and 4 bases had no gene match. In germline, CDR1 is SGHDT, CDR2 YYEEEE. For the CDR3, the DNA is TGTGCCAGCAGCTCGGGGGACAGCGAAGCTTTCTTT. The encoded protein is CASSSGDSEAFF.

The chain employs TRBV4-1 and TRBJ1-5, with unresolved D. CDR1 is MGHRA, CDR2 YSYEKL, per germline. CDR3 length equals 15 residues. Trimming removed 0 bases at V and 7 bases at J, with 13 bases between. Here the CDR3 DNA reads TGCGCCAGCAGCCAAGATAGTAGCAGTGGACAGCCCCAGCATTTT. Protein product: CASSQDSSSGQPQHF.

The gene calls are TRBV25-1 and TRBJ1-1; no clear D gene. With 3 bases removed from V and 7 bases from J, the gap between germline ends came to 12 bases. Germline CDR1 MGHDK, CDR2 SYGVNS. The CDR3 loop spans 13 amino acids. The CDR3 region has the DNA TGTGCCAGCAGTGACAGGAACGCTGGTGAAGCTTTCTTT. Protein product: CASSDRNAGEAFF.

The rearrangement uses TRBV19 and TRBJ2-3; 8 nucleotides agree with TRBD2. The V and J ends lost 4 bases and 4 bases, in that order; junction bases with no gene match: 4. The CDR3 loop spans 14 amino acids. Germline V gives CDR1 LNHDA, CDR2 SQIVND (reference sequence). The CDR3 here is CASSSLAGADTQYF. The CDR3 DNA reads TGTGCCAGTAGTAGTCTAGCGGGCGCAGATACGCAGTATTTT.

This sequence joins TRBV4-1 and TRBJ2-7, with 11 bases aligning to TRBD1. V gave up 3 bases and J gave up 4 bases; unmatched junction bases: 11. Germline assignment: CDR1 MGHRA and CDR2 YSYEKL. The CDR3 consists of 17 residues. As DNA, the CDR3 is TGCGCCAGCAGCCATACACCGGGACAGGGGGATCGGTACGAGCAGTACTTC. This encodes CASSHTPGQGDRYEQYF.

J is TRBJ2-2 and V is TRBV5-1; 9 bases fit TRBD2. This CDR3 region has 16 residues. V gave up 1 base and J gave up 2 bases; unmatched junction bases: 3. Germline V gene sequence: CDR1 SGHRS, CDR2 YFSETQ. The DNA of the CDR3 is TGCGCCAGCAGCTTGAATCTAGCGGGAAACACCGGGGAGCTGTTTTTT. This codes for CASSLNLAGNTGELFF.

This clone was found once. V and J are TRBV1 and TRBJ2-7; the D call TRBD2 from the table was never checked on the DNA. TRBV1 is termed a pseudogene. CDR3 length: 19 amino acids. The CDR3 sequence: CTSSQDPGLAGGPPYEQYF. The CDR3 nucleotides read TGCACCAGCAGCCAAGATCCGGGATTAGCGGGAGGGCCCCCCTACGAGCAGTACTTC.

This chain joins TRBV6-5 and TRBJ1-4; the match to TRBD1 covers 7 bases. CDR3 length: 15 amino acids. V shed 2 bases, J shed 6 bases, and the junction held 6 bases outside the gene matches. Germline loops: CDR1 MNHEY, CDR2 SVGAGI. The CDR3 spells CASSYLGQSHEKLFF. Written as DNA, the CDR3 is TGTGCCAGCAGTTACCTGGGACAGAGCCATGAAAAACTGTTTTTT.

The chain joins TRBV6-5 to TRBJ2-1, with 8 bases identical to TRBD2. The CDR3 contains 16 residues. With 4 bases clipped from V and 7 bases from J, the junction kept 12 bases outside the gene matches. Germline CDR1 MNHEY, CDR2 SVGAGI. The CDR3 spells CASSSWGLAGRNEQFF. CDR3 nucleotide sequence: TGTGCCAGCAGTTCCTGGGGGCTAGCGGGTCGAAATGAGCAGTTCTTC.

The chain combines TRBV28 with TRBJ2-1, with TRBD2 matching 10 bases. The CDR3 covers 17 residues. The trim removed 6 bases at V and 3 bases at J, leaving 11 bases unmatched. Germline V gives CDR1 MDHEN, CDR2 SYDVKM. The CDR3 spells CASSPLAGPLGYNEQFF. The CDR3 DNA reads as TGTGCCAGCAGCCCACTAGCGGGACCCCTCGGCTACAATGAGCAGTTCTTC.

The chain is built from TRBV4-1 and TRBJ1-1; 7 nucleotides agree with TRBD1. Germline V gene lookup returns CDR1 MGHRA and CDR2 YSYEKL. With 4 bases clipped from V and 9 bases from J, the junction kept 8 bases outside the gene matches. CDR3 length equals 13 residues. The CDR3 DNA reads as TGCGCCAGCAGCCGACTTCAGGGGGAAAAAGCTTTCTTT. This sequence encodes CASSRLQGEKAFF.

The rearrangement links TRBV28 to TRBJ2-3, with D perhaps TRBD1 (6 bases). With 10 bases removed from V and 0 bases from J, the gap between germline ends came to 11 bases. Germline loops: CDR1 MDHEN, CDR2 SYDVKM. This CDR3 comprises 13 residues. The CDR3 DNA sequence: TGTGCCACCAGGACAGAGAGCACAGATACGCAGTATTTT. Its protein is CATRTESTDTQYF.

The CDR3 DNA reads as TGTGCCAGCAGGGGACAGTTCTACTCTGGAAACACCATATATTTT. This sequence encodes CASRGQFYSGNTIYF. This chain connects TRBV28 to TRBJ1-3; 7 nucleotides align to TRBD1. The CDR3 has 15 residues. The germline gives CDR1 MDHEN, CDR2 SYDVKM. The V gene end was trimmed by 6 bases and the J gene end by 0 bases; junction bases not matched to a gene: 5. Full variable domain (remainder filled in from reference TRBV28 and TRBJ1-3): DVKVTQSSRYLVKRTGEKVFLECVQDMDHENMFWYRQDPGLGLRLIYFSYDVKMKEKGDIPEGYSVSREKKERFSLILESASTNQTSMYLCASRGQFYSGNTIYFGEGSWLTVV.

This sequence joins TRBV11-2 and TRBJ2-1; weak D call: TRBD2 (6 bases). Trimming cost V 1 base and J 0 bases, with 10 bases left between them. Germline CDR1 SGHAT, CDR2 FQNNGV. This CDR3 has 16 residues. For the CDR3, the DNA is TGTGCCAGCAGCTTAGCGGGCGGGACCTCCTACAATGAGCAGTTCTTC. Protein sequence: CASSLAGGTSYNEQFF.